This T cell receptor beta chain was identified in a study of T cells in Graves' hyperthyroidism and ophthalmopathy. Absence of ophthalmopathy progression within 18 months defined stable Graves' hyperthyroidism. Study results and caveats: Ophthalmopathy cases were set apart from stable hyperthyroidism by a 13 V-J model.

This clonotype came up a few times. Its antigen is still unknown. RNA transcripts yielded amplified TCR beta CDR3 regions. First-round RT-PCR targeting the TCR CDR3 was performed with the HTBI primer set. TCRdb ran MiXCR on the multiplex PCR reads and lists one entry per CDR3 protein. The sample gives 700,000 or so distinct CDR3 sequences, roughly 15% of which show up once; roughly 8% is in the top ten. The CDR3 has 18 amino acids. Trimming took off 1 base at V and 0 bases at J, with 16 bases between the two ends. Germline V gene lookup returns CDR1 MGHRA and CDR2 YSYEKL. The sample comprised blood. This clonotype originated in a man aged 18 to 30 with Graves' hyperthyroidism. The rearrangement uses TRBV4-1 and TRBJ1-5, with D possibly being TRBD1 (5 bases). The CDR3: CASSQGRTGVYSNQPQHF. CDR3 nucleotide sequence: TGCGCCAGCAGCCAAGGGAGGACGGGGGTTTATAGCAATCAGCCCCAGCATTTT.